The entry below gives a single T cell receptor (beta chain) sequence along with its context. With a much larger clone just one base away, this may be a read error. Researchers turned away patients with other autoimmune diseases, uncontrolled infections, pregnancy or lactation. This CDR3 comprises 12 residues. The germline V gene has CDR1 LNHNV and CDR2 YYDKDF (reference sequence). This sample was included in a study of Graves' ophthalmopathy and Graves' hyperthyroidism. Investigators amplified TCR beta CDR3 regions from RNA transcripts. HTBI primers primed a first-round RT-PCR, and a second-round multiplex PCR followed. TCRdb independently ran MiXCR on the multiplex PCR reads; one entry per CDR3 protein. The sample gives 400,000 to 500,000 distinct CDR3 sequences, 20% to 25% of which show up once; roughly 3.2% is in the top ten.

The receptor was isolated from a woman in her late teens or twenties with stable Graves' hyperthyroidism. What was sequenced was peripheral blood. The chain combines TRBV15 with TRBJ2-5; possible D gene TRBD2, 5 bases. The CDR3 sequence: CSTAPRRETQYF. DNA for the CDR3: TGTTCCACCGCCCCCCGGAGGGAGACCCAGTACTTC.